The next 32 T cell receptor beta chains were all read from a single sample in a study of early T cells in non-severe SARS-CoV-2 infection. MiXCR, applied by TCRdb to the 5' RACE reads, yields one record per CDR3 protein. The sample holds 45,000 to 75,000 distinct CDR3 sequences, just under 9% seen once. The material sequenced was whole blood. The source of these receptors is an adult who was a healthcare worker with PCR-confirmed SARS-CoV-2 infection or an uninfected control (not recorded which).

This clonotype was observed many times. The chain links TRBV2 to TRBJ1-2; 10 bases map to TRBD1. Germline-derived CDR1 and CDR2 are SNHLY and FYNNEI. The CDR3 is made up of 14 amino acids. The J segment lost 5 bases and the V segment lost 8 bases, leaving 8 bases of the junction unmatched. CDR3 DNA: TGTGCCAGCTGCCCGGGACAGGGGCCTTATGGCTACACCTTC. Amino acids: CASCPGQGPYGYTF.

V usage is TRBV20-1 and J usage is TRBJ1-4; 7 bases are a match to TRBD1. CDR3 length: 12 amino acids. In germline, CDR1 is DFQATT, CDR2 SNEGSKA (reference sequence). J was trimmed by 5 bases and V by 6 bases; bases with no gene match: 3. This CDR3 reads CSAPGQNEKLFF. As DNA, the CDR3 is TGCAGTGCGCCGGGACAGAATGAAAAACTGTTTTTT.

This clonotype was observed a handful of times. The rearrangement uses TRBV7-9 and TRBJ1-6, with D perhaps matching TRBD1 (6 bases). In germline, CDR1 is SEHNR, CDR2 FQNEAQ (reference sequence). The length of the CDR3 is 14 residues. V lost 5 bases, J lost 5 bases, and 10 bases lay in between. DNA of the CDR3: TGTGCCAGCAGCGCGACAGGCCATAATTCACCCCTCCACTTT. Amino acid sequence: CASSATGHNSPLHF.

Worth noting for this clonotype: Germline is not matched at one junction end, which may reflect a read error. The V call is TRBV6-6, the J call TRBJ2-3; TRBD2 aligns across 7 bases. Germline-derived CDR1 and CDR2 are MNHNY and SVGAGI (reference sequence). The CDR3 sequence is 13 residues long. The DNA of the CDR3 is TGTGCCGGCAGCGGGGCCAACACAGATACGCAGTATTTT. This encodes CAGSGANTDTQYF.

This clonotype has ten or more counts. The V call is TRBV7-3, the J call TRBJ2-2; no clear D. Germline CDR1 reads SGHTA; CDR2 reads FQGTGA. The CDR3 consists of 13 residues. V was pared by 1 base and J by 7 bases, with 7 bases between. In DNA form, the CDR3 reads TGTGCCAGCAGCTTAAGGGATGGCGGGGAGCTGTTTTTT. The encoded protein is CASSLRDGGELFF. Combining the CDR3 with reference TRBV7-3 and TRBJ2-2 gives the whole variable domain GAGVSQTPSNKVTEKGKYVELRCDPISGHTALYWYRQSLGQGPEFLIYFQGTGAADDSGLPNDRFFAVRPEGSVSTLKIQRTERGDSAVYLCASSLRDGGELFFGEGSRLTVL.

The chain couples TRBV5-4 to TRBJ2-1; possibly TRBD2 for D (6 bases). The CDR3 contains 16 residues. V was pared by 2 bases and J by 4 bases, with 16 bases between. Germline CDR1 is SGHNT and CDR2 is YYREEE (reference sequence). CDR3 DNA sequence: TGTGCCAGCAGCTTACAAGGAGGGGTTGCGTACAATGAGCAGTTCTTC. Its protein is CASSLQGGVAYNEQFF.

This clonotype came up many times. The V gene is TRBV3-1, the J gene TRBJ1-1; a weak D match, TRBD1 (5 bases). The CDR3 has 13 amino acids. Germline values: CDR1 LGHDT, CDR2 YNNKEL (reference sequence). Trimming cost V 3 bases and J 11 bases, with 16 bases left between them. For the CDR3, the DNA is TGTGCCAGCAGCCAGTCTTTAGGGACGAGGGCTTTCTTT. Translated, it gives CASSQSLGTRAFF.

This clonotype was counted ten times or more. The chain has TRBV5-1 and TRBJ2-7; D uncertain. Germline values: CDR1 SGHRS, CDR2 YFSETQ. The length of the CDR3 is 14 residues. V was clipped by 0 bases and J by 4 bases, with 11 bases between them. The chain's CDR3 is CASSLVADGYEQYF. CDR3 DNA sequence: TGCGCCAGCAGCTTGGTTGCAGACGGGTACGAGCAGTACTTC.

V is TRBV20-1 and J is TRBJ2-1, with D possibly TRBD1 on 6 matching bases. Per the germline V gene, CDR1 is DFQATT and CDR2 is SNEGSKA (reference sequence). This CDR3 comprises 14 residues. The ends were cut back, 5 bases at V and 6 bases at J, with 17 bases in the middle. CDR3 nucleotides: TGCAGTGCTGACCCGGGACACATCCTCAATGAGCAGTTCTTC. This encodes CSADPGHILNEQFF.

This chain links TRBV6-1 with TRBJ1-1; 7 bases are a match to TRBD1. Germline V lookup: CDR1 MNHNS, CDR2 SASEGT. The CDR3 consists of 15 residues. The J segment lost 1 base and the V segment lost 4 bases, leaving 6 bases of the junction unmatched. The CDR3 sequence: CASSAWTGANTEAFF. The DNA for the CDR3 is TGTGCCAGCAGTGCCTGGACAGGAGCGAACACTGAAGCTTTCTTT.

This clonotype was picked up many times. The CDR3 DNA follows: TGCGCCAGCAGCTTGGCGGGCGGAACGAACACCGGGGAGCTGTTTTTT. As protein: CASSLAGGTNTGELFF. The chain uses TRBV5-1 and TRBJ2-2; D is ambiguous. The CDR3 consists of 16 residues. Germline values: CDR1 SGHRS, CDR2 YFSETQ. V was trimmed by 0 bases and J by 0 bases, leaving 9 bases between them.

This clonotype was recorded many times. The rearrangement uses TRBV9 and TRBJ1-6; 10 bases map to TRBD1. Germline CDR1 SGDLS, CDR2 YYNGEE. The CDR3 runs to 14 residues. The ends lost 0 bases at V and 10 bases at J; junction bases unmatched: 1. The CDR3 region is CASSVGTGGSPLHF. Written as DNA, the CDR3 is TGTGCCAGCAGCGTAGGGACAGGGGGGTCACCCCTCCACTTT.

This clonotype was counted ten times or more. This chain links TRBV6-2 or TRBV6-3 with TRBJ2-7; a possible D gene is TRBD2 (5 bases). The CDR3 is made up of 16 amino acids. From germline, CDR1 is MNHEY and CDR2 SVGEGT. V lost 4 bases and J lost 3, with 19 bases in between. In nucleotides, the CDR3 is TGTGCCAGCAGTTGGGCTAGCCCAGACCCCCGCTACGAGCAGTACTTC. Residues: CASSWASPDPRYEQYF.

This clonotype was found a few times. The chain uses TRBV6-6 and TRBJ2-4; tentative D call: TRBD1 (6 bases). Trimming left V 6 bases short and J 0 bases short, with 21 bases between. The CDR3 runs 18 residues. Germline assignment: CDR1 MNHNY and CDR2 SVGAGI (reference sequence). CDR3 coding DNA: TGTGCCAGCAGCTCCCGGGACAAAAAGAAGTTAGCCAAAAACATTCAGTACTTC. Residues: CASSSRDKKKLAKNIQYF.

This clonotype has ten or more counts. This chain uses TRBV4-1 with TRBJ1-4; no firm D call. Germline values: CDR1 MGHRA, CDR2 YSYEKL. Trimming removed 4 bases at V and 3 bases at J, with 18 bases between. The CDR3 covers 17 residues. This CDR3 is CASSPLGRERANEKLFF. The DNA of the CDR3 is TGCGCCAGCAGCCCATTAGGGAGGGAAAGAGCTAATGAAAAACTGTTTTTT.

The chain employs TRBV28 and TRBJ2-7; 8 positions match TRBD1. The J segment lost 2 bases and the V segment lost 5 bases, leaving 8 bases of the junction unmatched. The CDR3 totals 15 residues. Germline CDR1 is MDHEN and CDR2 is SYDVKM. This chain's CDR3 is CASSTAGGLPYEQYF. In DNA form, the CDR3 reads TGTGCCAGCAGTACCGCAGGGGGCCTTCCCTACGAGCAGTACTTC. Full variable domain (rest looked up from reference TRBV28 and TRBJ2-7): DVKVTQSSRYLVKRTGEKVFLECVQDMDHENMFWYRQDPGLGLRLIYFSYDVKMKEKGDIPEGYSVSREKKERFSLILESASTNQTSMYLCASSTAGGLPYEQYFGPGTRLTVT.

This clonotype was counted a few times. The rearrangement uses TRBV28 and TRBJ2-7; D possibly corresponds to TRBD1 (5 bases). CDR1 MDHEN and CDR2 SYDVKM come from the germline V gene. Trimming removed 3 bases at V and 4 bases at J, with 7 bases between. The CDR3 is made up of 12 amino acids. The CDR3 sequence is CASSLPGYEQYF. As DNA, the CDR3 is TGTGCCAGCAGTTTGCCAGGGTACGAGCAGTACTTC.

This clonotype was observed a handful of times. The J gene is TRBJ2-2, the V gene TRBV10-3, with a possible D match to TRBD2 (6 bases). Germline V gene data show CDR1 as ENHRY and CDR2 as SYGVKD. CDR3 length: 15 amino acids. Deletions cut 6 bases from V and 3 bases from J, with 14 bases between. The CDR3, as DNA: TGTGCCATCAGGGGAGGAGACGGATACACCGGGGAGCTGTTTTTT. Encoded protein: CAIRGGDGYTGELFF.

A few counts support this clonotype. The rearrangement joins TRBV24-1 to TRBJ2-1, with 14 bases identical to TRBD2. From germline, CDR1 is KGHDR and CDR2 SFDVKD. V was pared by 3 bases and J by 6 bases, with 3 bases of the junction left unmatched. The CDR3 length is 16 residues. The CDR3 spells CATSDAGLAGGNEQFF. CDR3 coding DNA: TGTGCCACCAGTGATGCCGGACTAGCGGGAGGCAATGAGCAGTTCTTC.

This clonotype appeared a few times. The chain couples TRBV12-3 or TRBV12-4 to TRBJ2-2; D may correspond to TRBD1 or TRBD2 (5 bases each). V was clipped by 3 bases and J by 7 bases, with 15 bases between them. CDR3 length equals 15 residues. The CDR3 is CASSFQPGSIGELFF. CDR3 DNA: TGTGCCAGCAGTTTTCAGCCAGGGAGCATCGGGGAGCTGTTTTTT.

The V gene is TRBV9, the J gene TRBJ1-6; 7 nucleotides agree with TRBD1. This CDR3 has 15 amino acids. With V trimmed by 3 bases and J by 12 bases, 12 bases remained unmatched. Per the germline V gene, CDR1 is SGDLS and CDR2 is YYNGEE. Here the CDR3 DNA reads TGTGCCAGCAGCGGAGAGACAGGGCTGGAAGAACCCCTCCACTTT. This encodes CASSGETGLEEPLHF.

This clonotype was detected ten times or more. Here the CDR3 reads CSVELGVGNTIYF. The CDR3 DNA follows: TGCAGCGTTGAATTGGGCGTTGGAAACACCATATATTTT. The chain joins TRBV29-1 to TRBJ1-3; D remains unclear. The V end was cut by 2 bases, the J end by 3 bases, with 8 bases between. There are 13 residues in the CDR3. Germline assignment: CDR1 SQVTM and CDR2 ANQGSEA.

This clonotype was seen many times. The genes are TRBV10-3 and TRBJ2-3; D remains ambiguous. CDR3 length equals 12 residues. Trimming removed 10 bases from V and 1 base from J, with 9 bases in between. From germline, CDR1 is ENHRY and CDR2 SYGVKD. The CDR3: CATSQGTDTQYF. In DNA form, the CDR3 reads TGTGCCACCTCGCAGGGCACAGATACGCAGTATTTT.

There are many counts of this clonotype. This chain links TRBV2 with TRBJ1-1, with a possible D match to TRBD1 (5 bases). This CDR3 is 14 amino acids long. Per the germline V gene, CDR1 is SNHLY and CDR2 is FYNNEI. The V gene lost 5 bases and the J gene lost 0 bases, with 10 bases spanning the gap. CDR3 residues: CASSLTGLNTEAFF. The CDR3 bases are TGTGCCAGCAGTCTTACAGGATTGAACACTGAAGCTTTCTTT.

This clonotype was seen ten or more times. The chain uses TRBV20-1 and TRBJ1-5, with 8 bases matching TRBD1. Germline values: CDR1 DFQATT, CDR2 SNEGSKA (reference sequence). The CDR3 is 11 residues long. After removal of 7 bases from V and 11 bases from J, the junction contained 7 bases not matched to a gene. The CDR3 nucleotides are TGCAGTGTTCGGACAGGGTATACCCAGCATTTT. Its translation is CSVRTGYTQHF.

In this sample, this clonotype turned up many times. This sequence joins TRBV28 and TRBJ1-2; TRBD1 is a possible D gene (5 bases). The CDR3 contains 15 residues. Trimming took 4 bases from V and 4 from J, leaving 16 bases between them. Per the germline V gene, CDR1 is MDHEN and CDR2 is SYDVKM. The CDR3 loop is CASSYGGKVAYGYTF. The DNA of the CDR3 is TGTGCCAGCAGTTATGGGGGGAAAGTTGCCTATGGCTACACCTTC.

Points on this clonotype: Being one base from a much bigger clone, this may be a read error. The CDR3: CASSFTGTKQFF. The CDR3 coding sequence is TGTGCCAGCAGCTTTACAGGGACTAAGCAGTTCTTC. The V and J genes are TRBV7-2 and TRBJ2-1; TRBD2 might be the D (7 bases). This CDR3 comprises 12 residues. Germline values: CDR1 SGHTA, CDR2 FQGNSA. V lost 3 bases to trimming and J lost 11 bases, with 11 bases between them.

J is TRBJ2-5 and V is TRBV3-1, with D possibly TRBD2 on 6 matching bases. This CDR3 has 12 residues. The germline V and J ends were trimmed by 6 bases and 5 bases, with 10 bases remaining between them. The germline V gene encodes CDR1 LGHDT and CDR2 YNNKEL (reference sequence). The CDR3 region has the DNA TGTGCCAGCAGGGCGGGAAGCGAGACCCAGTACTTC. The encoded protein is CASRAGSETQYF.

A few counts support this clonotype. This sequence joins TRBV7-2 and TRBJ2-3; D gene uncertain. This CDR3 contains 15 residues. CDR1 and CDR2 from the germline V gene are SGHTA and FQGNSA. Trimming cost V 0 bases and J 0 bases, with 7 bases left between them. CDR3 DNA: TGTGCCAGCAGCTTAGCCACAAGGAGCACAGATACGCAGTATTTT. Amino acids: CASSLATRSTDTQYF. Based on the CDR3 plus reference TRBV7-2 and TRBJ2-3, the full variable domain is GAGVSQSPSNKVTEKGKDVELRCDPISGHTALYWYRQSLGQGLEFLIYFQGNSAPDKSGLPSDRFSAERTGGSVSTLTIQRTQQEDSAVYLCASSLATRSTDTQYFGPGTRLTVL.

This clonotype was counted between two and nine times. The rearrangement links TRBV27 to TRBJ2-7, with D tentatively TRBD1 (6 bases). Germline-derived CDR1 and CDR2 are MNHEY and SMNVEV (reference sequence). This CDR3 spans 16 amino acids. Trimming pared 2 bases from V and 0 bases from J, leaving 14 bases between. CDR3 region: CASSLQGTGSSYEQYF. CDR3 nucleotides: TGTGCCAGCAGTTTACAGGGGACGGGAAGCTCCTACGAGCAGTACTTC.

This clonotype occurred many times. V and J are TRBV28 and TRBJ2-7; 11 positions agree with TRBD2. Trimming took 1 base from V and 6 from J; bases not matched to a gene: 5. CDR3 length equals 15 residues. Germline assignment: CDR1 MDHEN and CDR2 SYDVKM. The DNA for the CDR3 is TGTGCCAGCAGTTTATCGTCTAGCGGGAGGCGCGAGCAGTACTTC. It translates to CASSLSSSGRREQYF.

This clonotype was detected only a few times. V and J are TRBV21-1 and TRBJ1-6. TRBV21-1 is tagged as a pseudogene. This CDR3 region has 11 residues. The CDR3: CASSKNSPLHF. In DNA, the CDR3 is TGTGCCAGCAGCAAGAATTCACCCCTCCACTTT.